The 24 T cell receptor beta chains below were found in one sample sequenced in a study of molecular identifiers for immune sequencing clone quantification. MiXCR, run by TCRdb on the PCR reads, gives a single entry per CDR3 protein. The table includes nearly 650,000 distinct CDR3 sequences, 25% detected once. The material sequenced was naive CD8+ T cells from blood, with Jurkat cell RNA spiked in. Subset meaning: FACS-sorted CD8+CD4-CCR7+CD45RA+ naive T cells. These receptors were taken from a human donor in good health. Some libraries in this study had Jurkat cell RNA spiked in.

This clonotype came up many times. This chain connects TRBV6-5 to TRBJ2-5, with a tentative D call TRBD2 (5 bases). The CDR3 length is 14 residues. In germline, CDR1 is MNHEY, CDR2 SVGAGI. V was cut by 0 bases and J by 2 bases, with 7 bases left in between. CDR3 sequence: CASSYSRGQETQYF. Here the CDR3 DNA reads TGTGCCAGCAGTTACTCCCGGGGTCAAGAGACCCAGTACTTC.

This clonotype was observed many times. The gene calls are TRBV12-3 or TRBV12-4 and TRBJ1-4; tentative D call: TRBD1 (5 bases). This CDR3 is 13 amino acids long. V lost 6 bases and J lost 5, with 10 bases in between. CDR3 nucleotide sequence: TGTGCCAGCAGGGGGCCACTGAATGAAAAACTGTTTTTT. Amino acid sequence: CASRGPLNEKLFF.

The sample holds a few counts of this clonotype. The chain uses TRBV5-4 and TRBJ2-1; D is unclear. Germline V gives CDR1 SGHNT, CDR2 YYREEE (reference sequence). V shed 2 bases and J shed 4 bases, with 4 bases lying between them. This CDR3 has 12 amino acids. CDR3 bases: TGTGCCAGCAGCTTTAGGTACAATGAGCAGTTCTTC. Translating gives CASSFRYNEQFF.

This clonotype was detected only a few times. The V gene is TRBV4-1, the J gene TRBJ1-6; tentative D call: TRBD1 (5 bases). This CDR3 contains 15 residues. V lost 0 bases to trimming and J lost 11 bases, with 14 bases between them. CDR1 and CDR2 (germline): MGHRA, YSYEKL. This CDR3 is CASSQDPQEGPPLHF. CDR3 nucleotides: TGCGCCAGCAGCCAAGATCCTCAAGAGGGGCCACCCCTCCACTTT.

This clonotype has a handful of counts. The chain combines TRBV6-2 or TRBV6-3 with TRBJ2-2; tentatively, D is TRBD1 (6 bases). This CDR3 comprises 14 residues. The germline V and J ends were trimmed by 7 bases and 8 bases, with 17 bases remaining between them. Germline assignment: CDR1 MNHEY and CDR2 SVGEGT. Here the CDR3 reads CASISGELQGELFF. The DNA of the CDR3 is TGTGCCAGCATATCAGGGGAATTGCAAGGGGAGCTGTTTTTT.

The chain is built from TRBV6-1 and TRBJ2-1, with TRBD2 identical over 10 bases. Germline assignment: CDR1 MNHNS and CDR2 SASEGT. The V gene end was trimmed by 2 bases and the J gene end by 10 bases; junction bases not matched to a gene: 11. The CDR3 sequence is 16 residues long. Here the CDR3 DNA reads TGTGCCAGCAGTGAATTGGGGACTAGCGCCGAAGAGGAGCAGTTCTTC. Encoded protein: CASSELGTSAEEEQFF.

Note on this clonotype: This may be a read error, as it is one base from a much larger clone. The chain couples TRBV7-9 to TRBJ2-1, with 10 bases that match TRBD2. CDR3 length equals 14 residues. Germline CDR1 reads SEHNR; CDR2 reads FQNEAQ (reference sequence). Here the CDR3 reads CAGSLGGLAYEQFF. CDR3 DNA: TGTGCCGGCAGCTTAGGGGGACTAGCGTATGAGCAGTTCTTC.

Comments on this clonotype: A single base separates this from a much larger clone, so it may be a read error. The gene calls are TRBV5-5 and TRBJ1-5; D not resolved. Germline loops: CDR1 SGHKS, CDR2 YYEKEE (reference sequence). Trimming stripped 7 bases from V and 3 bases from J, with 17 bases between. This CDR3 has 15 residues. In nucleotides, the CDR3 is TGTGCCAGCTGCCTCGCCGGGATCCTCAATCAGCCCCAGCATTTT. It codes for CASCLAGILNQPQHF.

The J gene is TRBJ2-7, the V gene TRBV20-1; D might be TRBD1 (6 bases). V lost 6 bases and J lost 6, with 18 bases in between. Germline CDR1 DFQATT, CDR2 SNEGSKA (reference sequence). This CDR3 region has 13 residues. The DNA for the CDR3 is TGCAGTGCACTTAACCGGGACACTATCGAGCAGTACTTC. It encodes CSALNRDTIEQYF.

This clonotype was found many times. The chain links TRBV4-1 to TRBJ1-4; 7 bases match TRBD1. There are 16 residues in the CDR3. The V segment lost 5 bases and the J segment 4 bases; nucleotides outside the gene matches: 10. The germline CDR1 and CDR2 sequences are MGHRA and YSYEKL. The CDR3 region is CASSFSGTAGNEKLFF. DNA for the CDR3: TGCGCCAGCAGCTTCTCCGGGACAGCTGGTAATGAAAAACTGTTTTTT.

This clonotype was detected ten times or more. This sequence joins TRBV9 and TRBJ2-7; 11 bases agree with TRBD2. The CDR3 spans 14 residues. The V gene's germline CDR1 is SGDLS and CDR2 YYNGEE. Trimming removed 4 bases from V and 7 bases from J; junction bases left unmatched: 7. The CDR3 spells CASSISGGAGEQYF. The CDR3 region has the DNA TGTGCCAGCAGCATTAGCGGGGGGGCCGGGGAGCAGTACTTC.

This clonotype was recorded many times. A junction boundary mismatches the germline segment, possibly from a read error. This sequence joins TRBV2 and TRBJ1-1, with a weak D call TRBD1 (5 bases). In germline, CDR1 is SNHLY, CDR2 FYNNEI. CDR3 size: 13 residues. This CDR3 is CASREGAGTEAFF. The CDR3 DNA reads TGTGCCAGCAGAGAAGGGGCCGGAACTGAAGCTTTCTTT.

The rearrangement links TRBV2 to TRBJ1-2; 7 bases match TRBD1. Germline lookup yields CDR1 SNHLY and CDR2 FYNNEI. The CDR3 is made up of 13 amino acids. Trimming at V came to 9 bases and at J to 6 bases, leaving 10 bases not matched to a gene. This CDR3 reads CARLATGVDGYTF. The CDR3, as DNA: TGTGCCAGACTAGCTACAGGGGTCGATGGCTACACCTTC. The full variable domain, its missing parts supplied by reference TRBV2 and TRBJ1-2, is EPEVTQTPSHQVTQMGQEVILRCVPISNHLYFYWYRQILGQKVEFLVSFYNNEISEKSEIFDDQFSVERPDGSNFTLKIRSTKLEDSAMYFCARLATGVDGYTFGSGTRLTVV.

This clonotype appeared a few times. The chain joins TRBV7-2 to TRBJ2-5; 11 bases align to TRBD2. The CDR3 length is 15 residues. V trimming: 7 bases; J trimming: 5 bases; junction bases outside the gene matches: 9. The V gene's germline CDR1 is SGHTA and CDR2 FQGNSA. The CDR3 reads CASNSGRAFWETQYF. CDR3 nucleotides: TGTGCCAGCAATAGCGGGAGGGCCTTTTGGGAGACCCAGTACTTC.

The V and J genes are TRBV7-9 and TRBJ2-1, with TRBD2 identical over 9 bases. Germline V CDR1 and CDR2: SEHNR, FQNEAQ (reference sequence). The J segment lost 9 bases and the V segment lost 1 base, leaving 13 bases of the junction unmatched. CDR3 length: 17 amino acids. In nucleotides, the CDR3 is TGTGCCAGCAGCTTAGATAGTAGCGGGGGCCATGTGGCTGAGCAGTTCTTC. Amino acids: CASSLDSSGGHVAEQFF.

Notes on this clonotype: This CDR3 is missing its conserved last phenylalanine or tryptophan, likely due to a read error. The genes are TRBV3-1 and TRBJ2-2; D unresolved. The CDR3 totals 13 residues. The V and J ends lost 4 bases and 5 bases respectively, with 8 bases between them. Per the germline V gene, CDR1 is LGHDT and CDR2 is YNNKEL (reference sequence). CDR3 nucleotides: TGTGCCAGCAGCCCACCGGAGACCGGGGAGCTGTTTCTT. This encodes CASSPPETGELFL.

This clonotype has a count of ten or more. The V call is TRBV5-1, the J call TRBJ2-1; 10 positions match TRBD1. CDR3 size: 15 residues. Trimming took 0 bases from V and 9 from J; bases not matched to a gene: 6. Germline V gene sequence: CDR1 SGHRS, CDR2 YFSETQ. DNA for the CDR3: TGCGCCAGCAGCTTGGGTGACAGGGGGCCGACTGAGCAGTTCTTC. It encodes CASSLGDRGPTEQFF.

Comment on this clonotype: Relative to the germline gene, one junction end is altered; a read error may explain this. This CDR3 reads CASSSPQGQIANYGYAF. In nucleotides, the CDR3 is TGTGCCAGCAGTTCCCCTCAGGGACAGATAGCTAACTATGGCTACGCCTTC. The V call is TRBV28, the J call TRBJ1-2; 7 bases are shared with TRBD1. In germline, CDR1 is MDHEN, CDR2 SYDVKM. This CDR3 spans 17 amino acids.

This clonotype was seen repeatedly, ten times or more. The rearrangement uses TRBV7-9 and TRBJ2-7; weak D call: TRBD1 (6 bases). Trimming removed 2 bases from V and 4 bases from J, with 15 bases in between. From germline, CDR1 is SEHNR and CDR2 FQNEAQ (reference sequence). The CDR3 contains 15 residues. CDR3 in DNA: TGTGCCAGCAGCTTAACCGGGACAATAGGGTACGAGCAGTACTTC. Translation gives CASSLTGTIGYEQYF.

The V and J genes are TRBV27 and TRBJ2-3; 7 bases map to TRBD2. The germline V gene has CDR1 MNHEY and CDR2 SMNVEV (reference sequence). The length of the CDR3 is 16 residues. V gave up 3 bases and J gave up 2 bases; unmatched junction bases: 8. CDR3 loop: CASSFGGGGFTDTQYF. CDR3 DNA sequence: TGTGCCAGCAGTTTTGGGGGGGGGGGGTTCACAGATACGCAGTATTTT.

This clonotype was seen many times. The chain couples TRBV27 to TRBJ1-2, with no clear D. The CDR3 spans 15 residues. With 5 bases removed from V and 4 bases from J, the gap between germline ends came to 17 bases. Germline V gene sequence: CDR1 MNHEY, CDR2 SMNVEV (reference sequence). For the CDR3, the DNA is TGTGCCAGCAGTCCCGCCAGTCAGGTTCTCTATGGCTACACCTTC. Its protein is CASSPASQVLYGYTF.

V and J are TRBV7-9 and TRBJ1-1, with D possibly TRBD1 on 5 matching bases. Trimming took 4 bases from V and 4 from J, leaving 7 bases between them. Germline V gene sequence: CDR1 SEHNR, CDR2 FQNEAQ (reference sequence). The CDR3 has 12 amino acids. The CDR3 here is CASSYDSTEAFF. The CDR3 DNA is TGTGCCAGCAGCTACGACAGCACTGAAGCTTTCTTT.

This clonotype was found many times. The chain has TRBV5-1 and TRBJ1-1; TRBD1 aligns across 8 bases. CDR1 and CDR2 (germline): SGHRS, YFSETQ. This CDR3 comprises 14 residues. The V and J ends lost 5 bases and 3 bases, in that order; junction bases with no gene match: 6. The CDR3 DNA follows: TGCGCCAGCAGGCCAGGACAGGGTGACACTGAAGCTTTCTTT. Its translation: CASRPGQGDTEAFF.

This clonotype was found a few times. The chain carries TRBV5-6 and TRBJ2-7, with 10 bases lining up with TRBD1. The CDR3 loop spans 15 amino acids. The junction had 10 bases not matched to a gene; V was cut back by 4 bases and J by 6 bases. Germline V gene lookup returns CDR1 SGHDT and CDR2 YYEEEE. Written as DNA, the CDR3 is TGTGCCAGCAGCCATTTAGACAGGGGGCGACGCGAGCAGTACTTC. Translating it yields CASSHLDRGRREQYF.